Only a few counts were recorded for the clone carrying this T cell receptor (beta chain). Antigen unknown. Mismatch with germline at one junction end may stem from a read error. This entry comes from a study of T cells after yellow fever vaccination. Study-wide results and caveats: When the response was secondary, it was weaker but reached its peak faster, day 5 versus 15.

For TCR, cDNA came from 5'RACE template switching, which added a universal primer site and UMIs. MiXCR, run by TCRdb on the 5' RACE reads, gives a single entry per CDR3 protein. The profile shows 100,000 to 150,000 distinct CDR3 sequences, approximately 9% of them singletons. The CDR3 consists of 12 residues. The germline V gene has CDR1 MNHEY and CDR2 SVGEGT. The genes are TRBV6-2 or TRBV6-3 and TRBJ2-7; D perhaps matches TRBD2 (6 bases). The starting material was CD8+ T cells sorted from PBMCs, obtained on the day of the yellow fever booster vaccination. This TCR derives from a man aged 18 to 30 who received the YFV17D yellow fever vaccine. The chain's CDR3 is CASSSWGTHTSF. The CDR3 DNA reads as TGTGCCAGCAGTTCCTGGGGGACTCACACGTCCTTC.